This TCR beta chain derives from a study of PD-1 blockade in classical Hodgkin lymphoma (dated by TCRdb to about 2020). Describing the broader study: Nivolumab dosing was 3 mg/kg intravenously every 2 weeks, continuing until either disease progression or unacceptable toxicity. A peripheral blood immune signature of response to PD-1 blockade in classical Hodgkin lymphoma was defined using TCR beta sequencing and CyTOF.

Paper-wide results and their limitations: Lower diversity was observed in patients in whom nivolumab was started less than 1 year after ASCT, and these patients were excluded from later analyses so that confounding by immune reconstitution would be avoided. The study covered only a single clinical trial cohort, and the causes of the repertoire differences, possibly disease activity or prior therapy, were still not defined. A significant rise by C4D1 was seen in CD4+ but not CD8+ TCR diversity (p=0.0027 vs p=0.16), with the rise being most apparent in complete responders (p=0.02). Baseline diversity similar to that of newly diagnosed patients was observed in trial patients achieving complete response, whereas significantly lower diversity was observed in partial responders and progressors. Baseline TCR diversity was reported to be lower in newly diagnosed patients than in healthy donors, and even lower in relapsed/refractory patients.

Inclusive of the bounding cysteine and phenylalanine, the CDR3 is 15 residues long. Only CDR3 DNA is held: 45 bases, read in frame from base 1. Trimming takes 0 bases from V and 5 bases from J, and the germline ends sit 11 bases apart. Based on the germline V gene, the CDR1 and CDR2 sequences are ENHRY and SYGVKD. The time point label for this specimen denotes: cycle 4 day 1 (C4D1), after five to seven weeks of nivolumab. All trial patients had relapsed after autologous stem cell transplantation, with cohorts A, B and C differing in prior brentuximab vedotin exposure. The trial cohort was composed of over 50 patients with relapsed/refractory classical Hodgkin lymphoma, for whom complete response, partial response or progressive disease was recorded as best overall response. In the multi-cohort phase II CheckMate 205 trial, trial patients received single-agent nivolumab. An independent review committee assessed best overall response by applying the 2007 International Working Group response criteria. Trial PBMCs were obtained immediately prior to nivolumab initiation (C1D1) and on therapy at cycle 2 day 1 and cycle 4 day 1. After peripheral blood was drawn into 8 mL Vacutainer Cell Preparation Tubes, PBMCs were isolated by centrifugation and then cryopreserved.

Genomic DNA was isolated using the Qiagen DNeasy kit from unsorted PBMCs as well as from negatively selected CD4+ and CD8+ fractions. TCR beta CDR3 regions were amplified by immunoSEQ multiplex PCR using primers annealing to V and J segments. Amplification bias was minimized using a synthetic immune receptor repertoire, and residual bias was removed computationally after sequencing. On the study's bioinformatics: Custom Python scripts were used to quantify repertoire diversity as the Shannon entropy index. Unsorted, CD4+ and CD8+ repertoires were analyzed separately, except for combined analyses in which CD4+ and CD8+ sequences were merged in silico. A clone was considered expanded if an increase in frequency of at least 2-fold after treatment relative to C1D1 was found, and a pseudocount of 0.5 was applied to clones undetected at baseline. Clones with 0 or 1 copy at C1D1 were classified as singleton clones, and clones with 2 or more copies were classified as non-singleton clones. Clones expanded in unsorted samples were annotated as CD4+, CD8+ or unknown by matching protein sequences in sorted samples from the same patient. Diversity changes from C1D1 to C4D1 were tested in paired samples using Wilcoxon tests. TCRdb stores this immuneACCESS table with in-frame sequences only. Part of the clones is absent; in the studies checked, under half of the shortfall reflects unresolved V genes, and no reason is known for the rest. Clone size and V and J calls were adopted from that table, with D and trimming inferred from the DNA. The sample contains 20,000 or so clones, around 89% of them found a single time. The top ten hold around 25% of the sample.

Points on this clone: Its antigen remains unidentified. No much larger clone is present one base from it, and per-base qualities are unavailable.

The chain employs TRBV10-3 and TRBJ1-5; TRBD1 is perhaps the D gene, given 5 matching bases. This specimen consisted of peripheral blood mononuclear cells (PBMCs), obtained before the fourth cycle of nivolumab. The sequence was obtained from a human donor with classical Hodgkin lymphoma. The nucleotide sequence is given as TGTGCCATCAGTGAGTCTGGGCAGGGCGATCAGCCCCAGCATTTT. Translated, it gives CAISESGQGDQPQHF.